A single sample gave rise to the 28 T cell receptor beta chains below, sequenced in a study of PD-1 blockade in classical Hodgkin lymphoma. The time point is: newly diagnosed, previously untreated cHL patient sample. Purified CD4+ T cells were obtained from thawed PBMCs through magnetic negative selection. Method: immunoSEQ multiplex PCR; TCRdb's copy keeps in-frame clones and lacks some. Here the sample spans about 24,000 clones, 91% being singletons. Sequenced material: CD4+ T cells from blood. Receptors originate from a human donor with classical Hodgkin lymphoma.

The V and J genes are TRBV10-3 and TRBJ1-2; D is unresolved. Germline-derived CDR1 and CDR2 are ENHRY and SYGVKD. This CDR3 spans 14 amino acids. Trimming removed 4 bases at V and 7 bases at J, with 16 bases between. In DNA, the CDR3 is TGTGCCATCAGTGGGAATTTGGAAGATCGTGGCTACACCTTC. It translates to CAISGNLEDRGYTF.

This clone was counted between two and nine times. The chain joins TRBV19 to TRBJ1-6; D is unresolved. The CDR3 has 13 amino acids. V was clipped by 5 bases and J by 7 bases, with 9 bases between them. The germline V gene encodes CDR1 LNHDA and CDR2 SQIVND (reference sequence). The CDR3 DNA follows: TGTGCCAGTAGTGATGTGACCAATTCACCCCTCCACTTT. Translating it yields CASSDVTNSPLHF.

This chain links TRBV12-5 with TRBJ2-1; 8 bases line up with TRBD2. V lost 0 bases to trimming and J lost 14 bases; unmatched junction nucleotides: 6. Germline lookup yields CDR1 LGHNT and CDR2 FRNRAP. The CDR3 spans 13 residues. This CDR3 reads CASGLVRGTREFF. CDR3 bases: TGTGCTAGTGGTTTGGTACGCGGGACTAGGGAGTTCTTC.

V and J are TRBV28 and TRBJ2-7; tentatively, D is TRBD1 or TRBD2 (5 bases each). CDR1 and CDR2 (germline): MDHEN, SYDVKM. The ends were cut back, 5 bases at V and 3 bases at J, with 17 bases in the middle. This CDR3 has 15 residues. The CDR3 loop reads CASSLFTGGSYEQYF. CDR3 coding DNA: TGTGCCAGCAGTCTCTTTACAGGTGGGAGCTACGAGCAGTACTTC.

The rearrangement uses TRBV25-1 and TRBJ1-5, with 10 positions matching TRBD1. CDR1 is MGHDK, CDR2 SYGVNS, per germline. The ends lost 4 bases at V and 6 bases at J; junction bases unmatched: 3. The CDR3 is 14 amino acids. CDR3 sequence reads: CASSGQGAGQPQHF. In DNA form, the CDR3 reads TGTGCCAGCAGTGGACAGGGGGCGGGTCAGCCCCAGCATTTT.

The chain joins TRBV11-2 to TRBJ2-1; no reliable D call. Looked up from germline, CDR1 is SGHAT and CDR2 is FQNNGV. The CDR3 loop spans 12 amino acids. Between the trimmed V and J ends, which lost 5 bases and 2 bases, there was a span of 4 bases. The CDR3 bases are TGTGCCAGCAGCCCCCCCTACAATGAGCAGTTCTTC. Residues: CASSPPYNEQFF.

V is TRBV19 and J is TRBJ1-5, with TRBD1 as a possible D gene (6 bases). The V gene lost 6 bases and the J gene lost 0 bases, with 12 bases spanning the gap. The CDR3 has 15 residues. The germline V gene has CDR1 LNHDA and CDR2 SQIVND (reference sequence). The CDR3 loop is CASSRTETSNQPQHF. The DNA for the CDR3 is TGTGCCAGTAGCAGGACAGAGACTAGCAATCAGCCCCAGCATTTT.

This clone was observed once. The CDR3 DNA reads TGCGCCAGCAGCATACGGACAGGGGGCGTCCAAGAGACCCAGTACTTC. Protein sequence: CASSIRTGGVQETQYF. The J gene is TRBJ2-5, the V gene TRBV5-1, with 11 positions matching TRBD1. This CDR3 region has 16 residues. Unmatched junction bases numbered 6, after V lost 4 bases and J lost 1 base. Germline V CDR1 and CDR2: SGHRS, YFSETQ.

The J gene is TRBJ2-2, the V gene TRBV28, with D possibly matching TRBD2 (5 bases). Between the trimmed V and J ends, which lost 8 bases and 6 bases, there was a span of 10 bases. This CDR3 spans 12 amino acids. Germline CDR1 MDHEN, CDR2 SYDVKM. CDR3 loop: CASEGMAGELFF. The CDR3 DNA sequence: TGTGCCAGCGAGGGAATGGCCGGGGAGCTGTTTTTT.

A single count supports this clone. This sequence joins TRBV11-2 and TRBJ1-1; D not resolved. V was shortened by 0 bases and J by 5 bases, with 7 bases between the two germline ends. Germline values: CDR1 SGHAT, CDR2 FQNNGV. The CDR3 runs 13 residues. CDR3 amino acids: CASSLDLKTEAFF. CDR3 nucleotides: TGTGCCAGCAGCTTAGATTTAAAAACTGAAGCTTTCTTT.

The chain combines TRBV10-1 with TRBJ2-7; 8 bases align to TRBD2. The trim removed 0 bases at V and 0 bases at J, leaving 10 bases unmatched. The CDR3 spans 18 residues. Germline assignment: CDR1 WNHNN and CDR2 SYGVQD (reference sequence). CDR3 DNA: TGCGCCAGCAGTGAGTCGGGGATAGCGGGAAGAGCCTCCTACGAGCAGTACTTC. Amino acid sequence: CASSESGIAGRASYEQYF.

The chain joins TRBV28 to TRBJ2-1, with 7 bases matching TRBD1. CDR3 length equals 14 residues. The V gene's germline CDR1 is MDHEN and CDR2 SYDVKM. V lost 2 bases, J lost 8 bases, and 6 bases stayed unmatched. In DNA, the CDR3 is TGTGCCAGCAGTTTAAAGGGGGCGCGGGATGAGCAGTTCTTC. Amino acid sequence: CASSLKGARDEQFF. Filled out from reference TRBV28 and TRBJ2-1, the complete variable domain reads DVKVTQSSRYLVKRTGEKVFLECVQDMDHENMFWYRQDPGLGLRLIYFSYDVKMKEKGDIPEGYSVSREKKERFSLILESASTNQTSMYLCASSLKGARDEQFFGPGTRLTVL.

In DNA, the CDR3 is TGCGCCAGCAGCCAAGTTGCGGGGGATACGCAGTATTTT. Residues: CASSQVAGDTQYF. V and J are TRBV4-3 and TRBJ2-3, with D possibly matching TRBD2 (6 bases). Germline V CDR1 and CDR2: LGHNA, YSLEER. Trimming stripped 1 base from V and 6 bases from J, with 8 bases between. The CDR3 runs 13 residues.

The V and J genes are TRBV7-6 and TRBJ2-5; D is unresolved. The J call is uncertain, as TRBJ2-7 better fits the DNA end. This CDR3 is built from 13 residues. The germline V gene encodes CDR1 SGHVS and CDR2 FNYEAQ. DNA of the CDR3: TGTGCCAGCAGCCACGGACCGTTTTACGAGCAGTACTTC. It yields the protein CASSHGPFYEQYF.

There are a few counts of this clone. This rearrangement joins TRBV7-2 to TRBJ1-6, with a weak D call TRBD1 (6 bases). The CDR3 loop spans 14 amino acids. The germline V and J ends were trimmed by 5 bases and 11 bases, with 16 bases remaining between them. Germline V gene sequence: CDR1 SGHTA, CDR2 FQGNSA. CDR3 protein: CASSDQGPRAPLHF. CDR3 DNA sequence: TGTGCCAGCAGCGATCAGGGGCCGCGAGCACCCCTCCACTTT.

This clone has a handful of counts. This chain joins TRBV30 and TRBJ1-1; weak D call: TRBD1 (5 bases). Trimming took 4 bases from V and 5 from J, leaving 17 bases between them. Germline assignment: CDR1 GTSNPN and CDR2 SVGIG (reference sequence). The CDR3 loop spans 14 amino acids. The CDR3 loop reads CAWNAGEGWTEAFF. In DNA, the CDR3 is TGTGCCTGGAACGCGGGGGAGGGTTGGACTGAAGCTTTCTTT. Combining the CDR3 with reference TRBV30 and TRBJ1-1 gives the whole variable domain SQTIHQWPATLVQPVGSPLSLECTVEGTSNPNLYWYRQAAGRGLQLLFYSVGIGQISSEVPQNLSASRPQDRQFILSSKKLLLSDSGFYLCAWNAGEGWTEAFFGQGTRLTVV.

J is TRBJ2-3 and V is TRBV4-1, with 9 bases that match TRBD2. The J segment lost 3 bases and the V segment lost 1 base, leaving 5 bases of the junction unmatched. The CDR3 runs to 16 residues. Germline CDR1 reads MGHRA; CDR2 reads YSYEKL. The chain's CDR3 is CASSQVAGGSTDTQYF. CDR3 DNA: TGCGCCAGCAGCCAAGTTGCGGGGGGGAGTACAGATACGCAGTATTTT.

The chain is built from TRBV6-5 and TRBJ1-4; D call uncertain. The germline V and J ends were trimmed by 2 bases and 8 bases, with 9 bases remaining between them. The germline V gene has CDR1 MNHEY and CDR2 SVGAGI. There are 13 residues in the CDR3. The CDR3 region has the DNA TGTGCCAGCAGTTACGACCGCTTGGAAAAACTGTTTTTT. Its protein is CASSYDRLEKLFF.

This clone has a single count. The chain is built from TRBV20-1 and TRBJ2-7, with D possibly matching TRBD1 (5 bases). Between the trimmed V and J ends, which lost 3 bases and 6 bases, there was a span of 9 bases. The CDR3 totals 11 residues. CDR1 is DFQATT, CDR2 SNEGSKA, per germline (reference sequence). The CDR3 loop reads CSASFQGEQYF. CDR3 nucleotide sequence: TGCAGTGCTAGTTTTCAGGGCGAGCAGTACTTC.

The V gene is TRBV6-1, the J gene TRBJ1-4; D is perhaps TRBD1 (5 bases). Germline V CDR1 and CDR2: MNHNS, SASEGT. Trimming took off 7 bases at V and 7 bases at J, with 13 bases between the two ends. CDR3 size: 13 residues. The CDR3 is CASIRADGEKLFF. CDR3 in DNA: TGTGCCAGCATCAGGGCGGATGGTGAAAAACTGTTTTTT.

The chain carries TRBV2 and TRBJ1-1; no firm D call. The CDR3 is 13 amino acids. CDR1 SNHLY and CDR2 FYNNEI come from the germline V gene. The V end was cut by 3 bases, the J end by 8 bases, with 13 bases between. The CDR3 coding sequence is TGTGCCAGCAGTGACGATCGACGGCGGGAAGCTTTCTTT. Its translation is CASSDDRRREAFF.

The rearrangement uses TRBV11-2 and TRBJ2-1; 9 bases match TRBD2. With 6 bases clipped from V and 9 bases from J, the junction kept 12 bases outside the gene matches. The germline V gene has CDR1 SGHAT and CDR2 FQNNGV. The CDR3 loop spans 15 amino acids. This CDR3 reads CASSLRRGGYGEQFF. In DNA form, the CDR3 reads TGTGCCAGCAGTTTAAGGCGGGGGGGGTACGGTGAGCAGTTCTTC.

CDR3 nucleotides: TGTGCCAGCAGCCTCTTCAGTTACGCTAACTATGGCTACACCTTC. Translation: CASSLFSYANYGYTF. The rearrangement uses TRBV7-8 and TRBJ1-2; D not resolved. V lost 5 bases and J 0 bases, leaving 13 bases between the germline ends. The length of the CDR3 is 15 residues. Germline lookup yields CDR1 SGHVS and CDR2 FQNEAQ.

This rearrangement joins TRBV5-4 to TRBJ1-1; D may be TRBD1 (6 bases). The CDR3 sequence is 15 residues long. Germline V gene data show CDR1 as SGHNT and CDR2 as YYREEE (reference sequence). The ends were cut back, 1 base at V and 6 bases at J, with 16 bases in the middle. The CDR3 protein is CASSLLDRTMAEAFF. The CDR3 DNA is TGTGCCAGCAGCTTGTTGGACAGAACGATGGCTGAAGCTTTCTTT.

This rearrangement joins TRBV7-6 to TRBJ2-5; 11 bases are a match to TRBD2. CDR1 and CDR2 (germline): SGHVS, FNYEAQ. The CDR3 has 17 amino acids. J gave up 5 bases and V 5 bases, and 13 bases lay outside the gene matches. The CDR3 region has the DNA TGTGCCAGCAGCACCCCGACTAGCGGGGTTGGGTCCGAGACCCAGTACTTC. Encoded protein: CASSTPTSGVGSETQYF.

The rearrangement joins TRBV2 to TRBJ2-2; D perhaps matches TRBD2 (6 bases). CDR1 and CDR2 from the germline V gene are SNHLY and FYNNEI. The CDR3 is made up of 16 amino acids. V lost 5 bases to trimming and J lost 3 bases, with 16 bases between them. The CDR3 reads CASSSVGGVDTGELFF. CDR3 nucleotides: TGTGCCAGCAGTAGCGTCGGGGGTGTGGACACCGGGGAGCTGTTTTTT.

The chain carries TRBV10-2 and TRBJ2-7; the D gene is possibly TRBD2 (5 bases). V was cut by 0 bases and J by 3 bases, with 6 bases left in between. The CDR3 spans 13 residues. Germline-derived CDR1 and CDR2 are WSHSY and SAAADI. This CDR3 is CASSESGLYEQYF. DNA of the CDR3: TGCGCCAGCAGTGAGTCTGGACTCTACGAGCAGTACTTC.

The chain joins TRBV5-6 to TRBJ2-3; D remains ambiguous. Per germline, CDR1 SGHDT and CDR2 YYEEEE. V dropped 5 bases and J dropped 2 bases, with 15 bases sitting between them. The CDR3 covers 15 residues. CDR3 amino acids: CASRDQLRYTDTQYF. The DNA of the CDR3 is TGTGCCAGCAGGGATCAACTTCGTTACACAGATACGCAGTATTTT.